This T cell receptor (beta chain) comes out of a study of beta chain features in type 1 diabetes. In the study overall: Patients were similar to healthy donors in age and gender (as well as in cell yields).

Trimming took 4 bases from V and 0 from J; bases not matched to a gene: 5. The CDR3 consists of 15 residues. Germline V CDR1 and CDR2: GTSNPN, SVGIG (reference sequence). Via the markers CD45RO/CCR7/CD25/CD127/CD95/CD27, stem cell-like memory, regulatory, central memory and naive CD4+ cells were sorted. Post-sort purity exceeded 98% for all sorted populations. Expressed TCRB transcripts were sequenced after all isolated RNA was converted to cDNA. Repertoires were generated with immunoSEQ multiplex PCR, while TCRdb's copy carries only in-frame clones and drops some. The sample yields 350,000 or so clones, around 20% seen once. On this clone: Its target is not known.

Study-wide results and limits: Equally in patients and controls, shorter templates might have been favored by PCR.

J is TRBJ2-3 and V is TRBV30; 9 nucleotides line up with TRBD2. The sequence derives from a woman aged 18-29 years in good health. The sequencing input was naive CD4+ T cells from blood. CDR3 loop: CAWIGLATSTDTQYF. The CDR3 bases are TGTGCCTGGATAGGACTAGCGACTAGCACAGATACGCAGTATTTT.